The present entry profiles one TCR beta chain with its context. The PCR was carried out with 60 Vbeta primers and 13 Jbeta primers. TCRdb keeps only in-frame clones here, not all; method: immunoSEQ multiplex PCR. The repertoire has some 190,000 clones, approximately 80% of them found once; the top ten carry around 1.6%. The sample belongs to a study of cytomegalovirus exposure and HLA in healthy donors. The germline V gene has CDR1 SGHTA and CDR2 FQGNSA. The CDR3 runs 16 residues. V was pared by 1 base and J by 2 bases, with 14 bases between. This sequence was found in a man aged 18 to 29 in good health and CMV-seronegative. The sample consisted of PBMCs. This chain connects TRBV7-2 to TRBJ1-2; no clear D gene. The CDR3 DNA reads TGTGCCAGCAGCTTAGAATTTTCCAGGCAGAACTATGGCTACACCTTC. Its protein is CASSLEFSRQNYGYTF.